Below, 22 T cell receptor beta chains from the same sample are listed, as sequenced in a study of blood T cell repertoires in COVID-19. Some clones are missing from TCRdb's copy, which holds only in-frame ones; the method was immunoSEQ multiplex PCR. The sample yields 150,000 to 200,000 clones, around 82% seen once. The sample taken for sequencing was PBMCs or T cells enriched from blood (not recorded which). These receptors all come from a woman aged 45-65 years with acute COVID-19.

This chain connects TRBV2 to TRBJ1-2; the D gene is possibly TRBD1 (5 bases). The CDR3 covers 14 residues. From germline, CDR1 is SNHLY and CDR2 FYNNEI. Between the trimmed V and J ends, which lost 6 bases and 7 bases, there was a span of 18 bases. In DNA form, the CDR3 reads TGTGCCAGCAGCCCCGACAGAAGCTTGGGTGGCTACACCTTC. This gives the protein CASSPDRSLGGYTF.

V usage is TRBV6-2 or TRBV6-3 and J usage is TRBJ2-5, with a weak D call TRBD2 (5 bases). Germline CDR1 and CDR2: MNHEY and SVGEGT. Trimming removed 5 bases from V and 5 bases from J, with 9 bases in between. The CDR3 has 12 residues. CDR3 amino acids: CASSGESETQYF. The DNA of the CDR3 is TGTGCCAGCAGTGGGGAGTCGGAGACCCAGTACTTC.

The CDR3, as DNA: TGTGCCACCTGCCGTGAGGATAATAGCAATCAGCCCCAGCATTTT. Its protein is CATCREDNSNQPQHF. V and J are TRBV6-5 and TRBJ1-5, with D unclear. Germline V lookup: CDR1 MNHEY, CDR2 SVGAGI. V was clipped by 10 bases and J by 0 bases, with 16 bases between them. The CDR3 is 15 amino acids.

This clone was detected once. This rearrangement joins TRBV30 to TRBJ2-2, with D perhaps TRBD2 (5 bases). Germline V gives CDR1 GTSNPN, CDR2 SVGIG (reference sequence). V was pared by 2 bases and J by 9 bases, with 13 bases between. The CDR3 runs to 13 residues. DNA for the CDR3: TGTGCCTGGAGTCCCGGGGTTTCAAGGGAGCTGTTTTTT. Protein sequence: CAWSPGVSRELFF.

The chain joins TRBV27 to TRBJ1-3; 10 bases are a match to TRBD1. The trim removed 3 bases at V and 4 bases at J, leaving 3 bases unmatched. This CDR3 comprises 15 residues. Looked up from germline, CDR1 is MNHEY and CDR2 is SMNVEV (reference sequence). The CDR3, as DNA: TGTGCCAGCAGTTTTCGGACAGGGGGAGGAAACACCATATATTTT. Residues: CASSFRTGGGNTIYF.

The chain combines TRBV27 with TRBJ1-2; a possible D gene is TRBD1 (6 bases). Germline V CDR1 and CDR2: MNHEY, SMNVEV (reference sequence). V was shortened by 5 bases and J by 6 bases, with 19 bases between the two germline ends. The CDR3 is 15 amino acids. CDR3 residues: CASSLQGTGRHGYTF. For the CDR3, the DNA is TGTGCCAGCAGTCTCCAGGGAACAGGGAGACATGGCTACACCTTC.

This clone was counted a single time. This rearrangement joins TRBV5-4 to TRBJ1-1, with unresolved D. Germline V gene sequence: CDR1 SGHNT, CDR2 YYREEE (reference sequence). CDR3 size: 12 residues. V was trimmed by 6 bases and J by 2 bases, leaving 8 bases between them. The CDR3 is CASTRENTEAFF. Here the CDR3 DNA reads TGTGCCAGCACACGGGAAAACACTGAAGCTTTCTTT.

This chain joins TRBV4-1 and TRBJ2-5, with a possible D match to TRBD1 (6 bases). The CDR3 has 17 residues. CDR1 is MGHRA, CDR2 YSYEKL, per germline. V shed 5 bases and J shed 2 bases, with 21 bases lying between them. The CDR3, as DNA: TGCGCCAGCAGCGGACGACCCGGACAGTGGGTTCAAGAGACCCAGTACTTC. This gives the protein CASSGRPGQWVQETQYF.

This clone was counted a single time. This chain connects TRBV7-2 to TRBJ1-6; D is uncertain. CDR1 is SGHTA, CDR2 FQGNSA, per germline. The CDR3 is 18 residues long. The V end lost 3 bases, the J end lost 0 bases, and 15 bases lay between the germline ends. The CDR3 region is CASSLGRSASSYNSPLHF. Here the CDR3 DNA reads TGTGCCAGCAGCTTGGGCAGGTCTGCCAGCTCCTATAATTCACCCCTCCACTTT. Together with reference TRBV7-2 and TRBJ1-6, the CDR3 gives the full variable domain: GAGVSQSPSNKVTEKGKDVELRCDPISGHTALYWYRQSLGQGLEFLIYFQGNSAPDKSGLPSDRFSAERTGGSVSTLTIQRTQQEDSAVYLCASSLGRSASSYNSPLHFGNGTRLTVT.

This clone was observed a handful of times. V is TRBV7-8 and J is TRBJ2-3, with 7 bases fitting TRBD1. CDR3 length: 15 residues. Germline V gene sequence: CDR1 SGHVS, CDR2 FQNEAQ. Trimming took 5 bases from V and 2 from J; bases not matched to a gene: 7. The CDR3 here is CASSPWTGHTDTQYF. The DNA of the CDR3 is TGTGCCAGCAGCCCTTGGACAGGCCACACAGATACGCAGTATTTT.

The rearrangement joins TRBV10-1 to TRBJ1-6; no clear D. The V and J ends lost 3 bases and 5 bases respectively, with 11 bases between them. Germline V CDR1 and CDR2: WNHNN, SYGVQD (reference sequence). This CDR3 has 15 residues. The CDR3 nucleotides are TGCGCCAGCAGTGAAGAGGCCTGCGATAATTCACCCCTCCACTTT. It is translated as CASSEEACDNSPLHF.

The rearrangement uses TRBV7-3 and TRBJ2-1; possibly TRBD1 for D (6 bases). Germline V gene lookup returns CDR1 SGHTA and CDR2 FQGTGA. This CDR3 has 16 residues. Trimming removed 2 bases at V and 0 bases at J, with 11 bases between. The CDR3 nucleotides are TGTGCCAGCAGCTTAGAGGTACAGGGCTCCTACAATGAGCAGTTCTTC. It is translated as CASSLEVQGSYNEQFF.

The rearrangement uses TRBV7-2 and TRBJ2-2; D is uncertain. V shed 1 base and J shed 6 bases, with 6 bases lying between them. Germline V gene sequence: CDR1 SGHTA, CDR2 FQGNSA. The CDR3 contains 13 residues. The CDR3 DNA follows: TGTGCCAGCAGCTTAGTTGAGGCCGGGGAGCTGTTTTTT. Its translation: CASSLVEAGELFF.

The rearrangement joins TRBV6-6 to TRBJ2-3; D unresolved. Germline loops: CDR1 MNHNY, CDR2 SVGAGI (reference sequence). Deletions cut 8 bases from V and 2 bases from J, with 5 bases between. The CDR3 contains 11 residues. CDR3 sequence: CASRSTDTQYF. In DNA, the CDR3 is TGTGCCAGCCGGTCCACAGATACGCAGTATTTT.

The chain combines TRBV18 with TRBJ1-2; TRBD1 is a possible D gene (6 bases). The CDR3 runs to 13 residues. Germline-derived CDR1 and CDR2 are KGHSH and LQKENI. Trimming took 6 bases from V and 4 from J, leaving 12 bases between them. CDR3 residues: CASSRQGLYGYTF. CDR3 nucleotides: TGTGCCAGCTCGCGCCAGGGGCTCTATGGCTACACCTTC.

V usage is TRBV28 and J usage is TRBJ1-5, with D possibly TRBD1 on 5 matching bases. Germline loops: CDR1 MDHEN, CDR2 SYDVKM. The CDR3 sequence is 16 residues long. Trimming shortened V by 2 bases and J by 4 bases, and 15 bases separated the two germline ends. The CDR3 region is CASSLEAGQTNQPQHF. The DNA of the CDR3 is TGTGCCAGCAGTTTAGAGGCGGGGCAGACTAATCAGCCCCAGCATTTT.

In its sample, this clone was seen a few times. The V gene is TRBV25-1, the J gene TRBJ1-2; TRBD1 agrees at 7 bases. The trim removed 11 bases at V and 4 bases at J, leaving 10 bases unmatched. Germline values: CDR1 MGHDK, CDR2 SYGVNS. This CDR3 spans 13 amino acids. For the CDR3, the DNA is TGTGCCGCCACAGGGGAATATAGCTATGGCTACACCTTC. Amino acid sequence: CAATGEYSYGYTF.

The gene calls are TRBV5-1 and TRBJ2-5; D is perhaps TRBD2 (6 bases). The V gene's germline CDR1 is SGHRS and CDR2 YFSETQ. The CDR3 is made up of 15 amino acids. V lost 0 bases and J lost 5, with 14 bases in between. The CDR3 DNA reads as TGCGCCAGCAGCTTGGTGGGGGGATGGCAGGAGACCCAGTACTTC. Translation gives CASSLVGGWQETQYF.

This chain joins TRBV28 and TRBJ1-5; 9 nucleotides agree with TRBD1. In germline, CDR1 is MDHEN, CDR2 SYDVKM. The CDR3 loop spans 12 amino acids. Losses at the gene ends were 10 bases for V and 6 bases for J; bases not matched to a gene: 4. The CDR3 coding sequence is TGTGCCACGGGGACAGGGAGTCAGCCCCAGCATTTT. It codes for CATGTGSQPQHF.

The V call is TRBV12-3 or TRBV12-4, the J call TRBJ2-5; unclear D gene. The CDR3 spans 13 residues. V gave up 8 bases and J gave up 2 bases, with 12 bases separating them. CDR3 protein: CASRPELQETQYF. The CDR3 DNA sequence: TGTGCCAGCCGCCCGGAGCTGCAAGAGACCCAGTACTTC.

V usage is TRBV7-3 and J usage is TRBJ2-3; 7 bases fit TRBD2. J was trimmed by 4 bases and V by 5 bases; bases with no gene match: 12. From germline, CDR1 is SGHTA and CDR2 FQGTGA. The CDR3 covers 16 residues. This chain's CDR3 is CASSPRVSGVSDTQYF. As DNA, the CDR3 is TGTGCCAGCAGCCCGCGGGTAAGCGGGGTATCAGATACGCAGTATTTT.

This clone has more than one count but fewer than ten. The rearrangement joins TRBV7-9 to TRBJ1-2; 9 nucleotides line up with TRBD1. Looked up from germline, CDR1 is SEHNR and CDR2 is FQNEAQ (reference sequence). CDR3 size: 16 residues. Trimming took 4 bases from V and 3 from J; bases not matched to a gene: 9. The CDR3 protein is CASSSGTGYEDYGYTF. The DNA of the CDR3 is TGTGCCAGCAGCTCCGGGACAGGGTACGAGGACTATGGCTACACCTTC. The complete variable domain, with remaining parts taken from reference TRBV7-9 and TRBJ1-2, reads DTGVSQNPRHKITKRGQNVTFRCDPISEHNRLYWYRQTLGQGPEFLTYFQNEAQLEKSRLLSDRFSAERPKGSFSTLEIQRTEQGDSAMYLCASSSGTGYEDYGYTFGSGTRLTVV.